One and the same sample provided the 20 T cell receptor beta chains below, sequenced in a study of molecular identifiers for immune sequencing clone quantification. A single record per CDR3 protein comes from TCRdb applying MiXCR to the PCR reads. The sample holds some 680,000 distinct CDR3 sequences, 25% seen once. What was sequenced was naive CD8+ T cells from blood, with Jurkat cell RNA spiked in. Described subset: FACS-sorted CD8+CD4-CCR7+CD45RA+ naive T cells. The receptor set was obtained from a human donor in good health. Some libraries in this study had Jurkat cell RNA spiked in.

The sample holds many counts of this clonotype. The chain recombines TRBV5-6 with TRBJ1-5; maybe TRBD1 (6 bases). V was clipped by 5 bases and J by 7 bases, with 13 bases between them. Germline V gives CDR1 SGHDT, CDR2 YYEEEE. The CDR3 is 13 amino acids. The CDR3 spells CASRGGDGQPQHF. CDR3 DNA: TGTGCCAGCAGAGGGGGGGACGGGCAGCCCCAGCATTTT.

The V call is TRBV5-6, the J call TRBJ1-4, with unresolved D. Germline V lookup: CDR1 SGHDT, CDR2 YYEEEE. CDR3 length: 15 residues. The V end was cut by 6 bases, the J end by 7 bases, with 19 bases between. CDR3 sequence (DNA): TGTGCCAGCAACTTAGGCCCGGATGTGGGTGAAAAACTGTTTTTT. As protein: CASNLGPDVGEKLFF.

There are many counts of this clonotype. The chain joins TRBV30 to TRBJ2-3; no clear D. V was cut by 0 bases and J by 6 bases, with 7 bases left in between. CDR3 size: 12 residues. Germline CDR1 reads GTSNPN; CDR2 reads SVGIG (reference sequence). CDR3 coding DNA: TGTGCCTGGAGTGTACTATGGGATACGCAGTATTTT. Translation gives CAWSVLWDTQYF.

In this sample, this clonotype turned up many times. This sequence joins TRBV29-1 and TRBJ1-1; no firm D call. Germline V CDR1 and CDR2: SQVTM, ANQGSEA. The CDR3 has 12 residues. V gave up 7 bases and J gave up 0 bases, with 9 bases separating them. CDR3 sequence (DNA): TGCAGCGGATTACAAATGAACACTGAAGCTTTCTTT. Translating it yields CSGLQMNTEAFF.

The chain employs TRBV7-2 and TRBJ2-7; TRBD2 matches 11 bases. The CDR3 extends over 15 amino acids. J lost 3 bases, V lost 2 bases, and 3 bases had no gene match. The V gene's germline CDR1 is SGHTA and CDR2 FQGNSA. CDR3 nucleotides: TGTGCCAGCAGCTTATATGGGACTAGCGGCTACGAGCAGTACTTC. Residues: CASSLYGTSGYEQYF.

A note on this clonotype: A much larger clone lies a single base off, so this may be a read error. The chain recombines TRBV4-1 with TRBJ2-7, with a tentative D call TRBD1 (6 bases). Trimming left V 4 bases short and J 3 bases short, with 13 bases between. The germline V gene encodes CDR1 MGHRA and CDR2 YSYEKL. The CDR3 loop spans 14 amino acids. DNA of the CDR3: TGCGCCAGCAGCCTAGTGCGGACAGACTACGAGCAGTACTTC. Its translation is CASSLVRTDYEQYF.

With regard to this clonotype: One end of the junction fails to match germline, which may point to a read error. The V call is TRBV7-2, the J call TRBJ2-3; 9 nucleotides match TRBD2. The CDR3 totals 15 residues. Germline CDR1 and CDR2: SGHTA and FQGNSA. The chain's CDR3 is CARSLTSGSPDTQYF. Written as DNA, the CDR3 is TGTGCCCGCAGCTTGACTAGCGGTAGCCCAGATACGCAGTATTTT.

A word on this clonotype: This may be a read error, as it is one base from a much larger clone. This rearrangement joins TRBV7-2 to TRBJ1-5; maybe TRBD1 (6 bases). The CDR3 extends over 19 amino acids. CDR1 SGHTA and CDR2 FQGNSA come from the germline V gene. CDR3 region: CASSLVGQGYLLGNQPQRF. The CDR3 DNA sequence: TGTGCCAGCAGCTTAGTGGGGCAGGGGTACCTTTTGGGCAATCAGCCCCAGCGTTTT. The entire variable domain, with the rest obtained from reference TRBV7-2 and TRBJ1-5, is as follows: GAGVSQSPSNKVTEKGKDVELRCDPISGHTALYWYRQSLGQGLEFLIYFQGNSAPDKSGLPSDRFSAERTGGSVSTLTIQRTQQEDSAVYLCASSLVGQGYLLGNQPQRFGDGTRLSIL.

This clonotype has a count of ten or more. This rearrangement joins TRBV3-1 to TRBJ2-6; 11 bases map to TRBD2. From germline, CDR1 is LGHDT and CDR2 YNNKEL (reference sequence). V lost 7 bases, J lost 2 bases, and 7 bases stayed unmatched. This CDR3 is built from 17 residues. CDR3 nucleotide sequence: TGTGCCAGCAAACAGACTAGCGGGACTACTGGGGCCAACGTCCTGACTTTC. Translated, it gives CASKQTSGTTGANVLTF.

This clonotype came up many times. This rearrangement joins TRBV6-1 to TRBJ2-3; D remains ambiguous. This CDR3 comprises 15 residues. Trimming left V 6 bases short and J 0 bases short, with 13 bases between. The germline CDR1 and CDR2 sequences are MNHNS and SASEGT. The CDR3 sequence: CASSPVTASTDTQYF. CDR3 coding DNA: TGTGCCAGCAGCCCCGTAACGGCTAGCACAGATACGCAGTATTTT.

In its sample, this clonotype was seen many times. The J gene is TRBJ2-5, the V gene TRBV2, with 9 bases lining up with TRBD1. The CDR3 has 14 amino acids. V lost 10 bases and J lost 2; bases outside the gene matches: 8. The germline CDR1 and CDR2 sequences are SNHLY and FYNNEI. CDR3 loop: CATEPGTGQETQYF. As DNA, the CDR3 is TGTGCCACAGAGCCCGGGACAGGGCAAGAGACCCAGTACTTC.

This clonotype was observed a handful of times. This chain joins TRBV5-4 and TRBJ2-1; TRBD2 matches at 9 bases. With 2 bases clipped from V and 4 bases from J, the junction kept 7 bases outside the gene matches. CDR1 is SGHNT and CDR2 is YYREEE in the germline V gene (reference sequence). This CDR3 spans 16 amino acids. The CDR3 DNA reads as TGTGCCAGCAGCTTCCCCCGACTAGCGGAGTACAATGAGCAGTTCTTC. The encoded protein is CASSFPRLAEYNEQFF.

The rearrangement links TRBV4-3 to TRBJ2-2; 10 bases match TRBD1. This CDR3 has 18 residues. V lost 0 bases, J lost 1 base, and 5 bases stayed unmatched. Germline-derived CDR1 and CDR2 are LGHNA and YSLEER. The CDR3 region is CASSQDGRDRGNTGELFF. The CDR3 DNA reads TGCGCCAGCAGCCAAGATGGGCGGGACAGGGGGAACACCGGGGAGCTGTTTTTT.

The gene calls are TRBV5-3 and TRBJ2-7, with a weak D call TRBD2 (6 bases). TRBV5-3 is given ORF status, its function remaining uncertain. V dropped 8 bases and J dropped 3 bases, with 24 bases sitting between them. The CDR3 sequence is 16 residues long. The CDR3 sequence: CASSPLWGESFYEQYF. The CDR3 nucleotides are TGTGCCAGCAGCCCATTATGGGGGGAGAGCTTCTACGAGCAGTACTTC.

The chain recombines TRBV7-9 with TRBJ1-5; D is unresolved. V gave up 5 bases and J gave up 0 bases, with 11 bases separating them. Germline CDR1 and CDR2: SEHNR and FQNEAQ (reference sequence). The CDR3 is made up of 15 amino acids. CDR3 in amino acids: CASSQVTVSNQPQHF. CDR3 coding DNA: TGTGCCAGCAGCCAAGTCACAGTTAGCAATCAGCCCCAGCATTTT.

In this sample, this clonotype turned up a few times. V gene TRBV7-2 combines with J gene TRBJ1-2, with 7 bases fitting TRBD1. This CDR3 has 14 amino acids. The V gene end was trimmed by 5 bases and the J gene end by 3 bases; junction bases not matched to a gene: 6. In germline, CDR1 is SGHTA, CDR2 FQGNSA. The CDR3, as DNA: TGTGCCAGCAGCCGTCGGGACAGAGACTATGGCTACACCTTC. This sequence encodes CASSRRDRDYGYTF.

The chain uses TRBV15 and TRBJ2-2, with a weak D call TRBD1 (5 bases). Trimming removed 8 bases at V and 1 base at J, with 8 bases between. Germline CDR1 reads LNHNV; CDR2 reads YYDKDF (reference sequence). The CDR3 loop spans 13 amino acids. Here the CDR3 reads CATGAENTGELFF. CDR3 coding DNA: TGTGCCACCGGGGCGGAGAACACCGGGGAGCTGTTTTTT.

With regard to this clonotype: The junction departs from the called germline gene at one end, perhaps through a read error. J is TRBJ2-2 and V is TRBV20-1; 11 bases fit TRBD2. CDR3 length: 15 residues. The V gene's germline CDR1 is DFQATT and CDR2 SNEGSKA (reference sequence). CDR3: CSAKGLAVNPGALFF. As DNA, the CDR3 is TGCAGTGCTAAGGGACTAGCGGTGAACCCCGGGGCGCTGTTTTTT.

This clonotype was detected many times. This chain links TRBV7-3 with TRBJ2-3, with 13 bases identical to TRBD2. With V trimmed by 3 bases and J by 6 bases, 9 bases remained unmatched. CDR1 is SGHTA, CDR2 FQGTGA, per germline. This CDR3 has 17 residues. This chain's CDR3 is CASSLDRTSGSQDTQYF. CDR3 coding DNA: TGTGCCAGCAGCTTGGACAGGACTAGCGGGAGTCAGGATACGCAGTATTTT.

This clonotype was seen ten or more times. CDR3 amino acids: CASSRQVYDNQPQHF. CDR3 bases: TGTGCCAGCAGCCGACAGGTTTACGACAATCAGCCCCAGCATTTT. This chain joins TRBV12-3 or TRBV12-4 and TRBJ1-5; a weak D match, TRBD1 (6 bases). This CDR3 spans 15 amino acids. The V end was cut by 6 bases, the J end by 3 bases, with 15 bases between.